The rows below give T cell receptor beta chains drawn from one sample of a study of vaccination and CD4 T cells after COVID-19. Antigens of these TCRs are unknown. Using its own MiXCR run on the PCR reads, TCRdb lists one record per CDR3 protein. The sample lists about 5,600 distinct CDR3 sequences, about two fifths occurring once. The specimen was CD4+ T cells from blood, cultured in vitro. These TCRs come from a human donor who had recovered from COVID-19. CDR3s include the opening cysteine and the closing phenylalanine or tryptophan. Fields, in order: V gene, clone size, D gene, J gene, CDR3 DNA, CDR3 protein. D genes are given only for firm matches. The size field is filled for only some rows; it gives once, few, many or a size class.

v_call: TRBV28
clone_size: NA
d_call: NA
j_call: TRBJ1-1
cdr3_nt: TGTGCCAGCAGTTTCCAGAAAAGGGCTGCTTTCTTT
cdr3_aa: CASSFQKRAAFF

v_call: TRBV7-9
clone_size: NA
d_call: TRBD1
j_call: TRBJ1-6
cdr3_nt: TGTGCCAGCGGACGACAGGGTGCGGATTCACCCCTCCACTTT
cdr3_aa: CASGRQGADSPLHF

v_call: TRBV20-1
clone_size: medium-sized
d_call: NA
j_call: TRBJ1-2
cdr3_nt: TGCAGTGCCGCATACACAGGACGCGGCTACACCTTC
cdr3_aa: CSAAYTGRGYTF

v_call: TRBV20-1
clone_size: NA
d_call: TRBD2
j_call: TRBJ2-3
cdr3_nt: TGCAGTGCTAGTAGCGGGAGGGGGTCCACAGATACGCAGTATTTT
cdr3_aa: CSASSGRGSTDTQYF

v_call: TRBV20-1
clone_size: medium-sized
d_call: TRBD2
j_call: TRBJ2-7
cdr3_nt: TGCAGTGCTATCCCCACTAGCGGGGCCGCCTACGAGCAGTACTTC
cdr3_aa: CSAIPTSGAAYEQYF

v_call: TRBV20-1
clone_size: few
d_call: TRBD2
j_call: TRBJ2-5
cdr3_nt: TGCAGTGCTTCCCCGACTAGCGGGGTTGTGGAGACCCAGTACTTC
cdr3_aa: CSASPTSGVVETQYF

v_call: TRBV7-8
clone_size: few
d_call: TRBD2
j_call: TRBJ2-5
cdr3_nt: TGTGCCAGCAGCTTGGGGACTAGCGGGGTGGAGACCCAGTACTTC
cdr3_aa: CASSLGTSGVETQYF

v_call: TRBV29-1
clone_size: NA
d_call: NA
j_call: TRBJ2-5
cdr3_nt: TGCAGCGTTGAAGCTGGGTGGGAGACCCAGTACTTC
cdr3_aa: CSVEAGWETQYF

v_call: TRBV6-2/TRBV6-3
clone_size: NA
d_call: NA
j_call: TRBJ1-6
cdr3_nt: TGTGCCAGCAGCGAGGGGTATTCACCCCTCCACTTT
cdr3_aa: CASSEGYSPLHF

v_call: TRBV7-6
clone_size: NA
d_call: NA
j_call: TRBJ1-2
cdr3_nt: TGTGCCAGCCGCACAGGGCCTCTGGATGGCTACACCTTC
cdr3_aa: CASRTGPLDGYTF

v_call: TRBV28
clone_size: NA
d_call: TRBD2
j_call: TRBJ2-7
cdr3_nt: TGTGCCAGCAGTTTATTGGCGGGAGCGGGGCAGTACTTC
cdr3_aa: CASSLLAGAGQYF

v_call: TRBV7-3
clone_size: NA
d_call: NA
j_call: TRBJ1-6
cdr3_nt: TGTGCCAGCAGCTTTCGGGCTAATTCACCCCTCCACTTT
cdr3_aa: CASSFRANSPLHF

v_call: TRBV20-1
clone_size: NA
d_call: TRBD2
j_call: TRBJ2-3
cdr3_nt: TGCAGTGCTAGGACTAGCGGGATAGATACGCAGTATTTT
cdr3_aa: CSARTSGIDTQYF

v_call: TRBV20-1
clone_size: few
d_call: NA
j_call: TRBJ2-7
cdr3_nt: TGCAGTGCTAAGGGGGAGGCGGGCAGTGGCTTGGAGCAGTACTTC
cdr3_aa: CSAKGEAGSGLEQYF

v_call: TRBV7-2
clone_size: NA
d_call: NA
j_call: TRBJ2-7
cdr3_nt: TGTGCCAGCAGCTTAGTACAGACCTACGAGCAGTACTTC
cdr3_aa: CASSLVQTYEQYF

v_call: TRBV20-1
clone_size: NA
d_call: NA
j_call: TRBJ1-5
cdr3_nt: TGCAGTAGCAGGCAGGGGTCAGACGATCAGCCCCAGCATTTT
cdr3_aa: CSSRQGSDDQPQHF

v_call: TRBV28
clone_size: medium-sized
d_call: NA
j_call: TRBJ2-5
cdr3_nt: TGTGCCAGCAGTCCGGAGGGGGCCCAGTACTTC
cdr3_aa: CASSPEGAQYF

v_call: TRBV2
clone_size: NA
d_call: NA
j_call: TRBJ2-1
cdr3_nt: TGTGCCAGCAGCGTCAATGAGCAGTTCTTC
cdr3_aa: CASSVNEQFF

v_call: TRBV7-2
clone_size: medium-sized
d_call: NA
j_call: TRBJ2-5
cdr3_nt: TGTGCCAGCAGGGGTATGGAGACCCAGTACTTC
cdr3_aa: CASRGMETQYF

v_call: TRBV7-9
clone_size: NA
d_call: NA
j_call: TRBJ1-2
cdr3_nt: TGTGCCAGCAGCTCGCTCGTGGAGGTCTATGGCTACACCTTC
cdr3_aa: CASSSLVEVYGYTF

v_call: TRBV7-2
clone_size: medium-sized
d_call: NA
j_call: TRBJ2-5
cdr3_nt: TGTGCCAGCAGCCTTCAAGAGACCCAGTACTTC
cdr3_aa: CASSLQETQYF

v_call: TRBV15
clone_size: few
d_call: TRBD2
j_call: TRBJ2-7
cdr3_nt: TGTGCCACGGGGCTAGCGGGGGGAGCTGACGAGCAGTACTTC
cdr3_aa: CATGLAGGADEQYF

v_call: TRBV24-1
clone_size: few
d_call: NA
j_call: TRBJ2-7
cdr3_nt: TGTGCCACCAGCGGGGACCGGGAAGGGGGCTACGAGCAGTACTTC
cdr3_aa: CATSGDREGGYEQYF

v_call: TRBV7-3
clone_size: few
d_call: NA
j_call: TRBJ2-5
cdr3_nt: TGTGCCAGCAGCATCCTGCCCGGGACCCAAGAGACCCAGTACTTC
cdr3_aa: CASSILPGTQETQYF

v_call: TRBV28
clone_size: NA
d_call: NA
j_call: TRBJ1-2
cdr3_nt: TGTGCCAGCAGTTCCCCCGAAGCCTATGGCTACACCTTC
cdr3_aa: CASSSPEAYGYTF

v_call: TRBV20-1
clone_size: medium-sized
d_call: TRBD1
j_call: TRBJ1-2
cdr3_nt: TGCAGTACCCCCGGGACAGGCTATGGCTACACCTTC
cdr3_aa: CSTPGTGYGYTF

v_call: TRBV25-1
clone_size: NA
d_call: NA
j_call: TRBJ1-2
cdr3_nt: TGTGCCAGCAGTGGTTCATATGGCTACACCTTC
cdr3_aa: CASSGSYGYTF

v_call: TRBV7-8
clone_size: NA
d_call: NA
j_call: TRBJ2-7
cdr3_nt: TGTGCCAGCAGCTTATTACGGTACGAGCAGTACTTC
cdr3_aa: CASSLLRYEQYF

v_call: TRBV20-1
clone_size: once
d_call: NA
j_call: TRBJ2-7
cdr3_nt: TGCAGTGCTAGAGATCAGGCGGGTGCCTACGAGCAGTACTTC
cdr3_aa: CSARDQAGAYEQYF

v_call: TRBV7-2
clone_size: NA
d_call: NA
j_call: TRBJ2-1
cdr3_nt: TGTGCCAGCACCTTGGGGGGAACCCAAAATGAGCAGTTCTTC
cdr3_aa: CASTLGGTQNEQFF

v_call: TRBV7-9
clone_size: NA
d_call: TRBD1
j_call: TRBJ2-7
cdr3_nt: TGTGCCAGCAGCTTACTGGGGGACAGGGCGGCCTACGAGCAGTACTTC
cdr3_aa: CASSLLGDRAAYEQYF

v_call: TRBV15
clone_size: medium-sized
d_call: NA
j_call: TRBJ1-5
cdr3_nt: TGTGCCACCAGCAGAGGAGGGGGAGGTCAGCCCCAGCATTTT
cdr3_aa: CATSRGGGGQPQHF

v_call: TRBV20-1
clone_size: few
d_call: TRBD1
j_call: TRBJ1-5
cdr3_nt: TGCAGCGTTGGGACAGGGGGCGTCAATCAGCCCCAGCATTTT
cdr3_aa: CSVGTGGVNQPQHF

v_call: TRBV28
clone_size: NA
d_call: NA
j_call: TRBJ1-2
cdr3_nt: TGTGCCAGCAGGCCAGGGGCTGTCTATGGCTACACCTTC
cdr3_aa: CASRPGAVYGYTF

v_call: TRBV15
clone_size: medium-sized
d_call: TRBD1
j_call: TRBJ1-2
cdr3_nt: TGTGCCACCAGCCGATCCCCCAGGGGGGACTATGGCTACACCTTC
cdr3_aa: CATSRSPRGDYGYTF

v_call: TRBV27
clone_size: NA
d_call: TRBD1
j_call: TRBJ1-5
cdr3_nt: TGTGCCAGCAGGGGGACAGCGGATCAGCCCCAGCATTTT
cdr3_aa: CASRGTADQPQHF

v_call: TRBV11-3
clone_size: NA
d_call: NA
j_call: TRBJ2-5
cdr3_nt: TGTGCCAGCAGCCCTCGGGTGGGCCATGGGGAGACCCAGTACTTC
cdr3_aa: CASSPRVGHGETQYF

v_call: TRBV29-1
clone_size: NA
d_call: NA
j_call: TRBJ1-2
cdr3_nt: TGCAGCGTTGGGACAGCCAACTATGGCTACACCTTC
cdr3_aa: CSVGTANYGYTF

v_call: TRBV20-1
clone_size: few
d_call: TRBD1
j_call: TRBJ1-2
cdr3_nt: TGCAGTGCTAGAGGACAGGGAGCAGGCTATGGCTACACCTTC
cdr3_aa: CSARGQGAGYGYTF

v_call: TRBV20-1
clone_size: few
d_call: NA
j_call: TRBJ2-7
cdr3_nt: TGCAGTGTTCGAACAGTCTACGAGCAGTACTTC
cdr3_aa: CSVRTVYEQYF

v_call: TRBV15
clone_size: NA
d_call: TRBD1
j_call: TRBJ1-1
cdr3_nt: TGTGCCACCAGCAGGGACAGGGGGACGTATGGTGAAGCTTTCTTT
cdr3_aa: CATSRDRGTYGEAFF

v_call: TRBV20-1
clone_size: few
d_call: NA
j_call: TRBJ2-5
cdr3_nt: TGCAGTGGCGGGACTCAAGAGACCCAGTACTTC
cdr3_aa: CSGGTQETQYF

v_call: TRBV20-1
clone_size: few
d_call: TRBD1
j_call: TRBJ2-1
cdr3_nt: TGCAGTGCCGCCAGGGGGCCCCTGTTCTTC
cdr3_aa: CSAARGPLFF

v_call: TRBV20-1
clone_size: NA
d_call: NA
j_call: TRBJ1-2
cdr3_nt: TGCGGTGCTCCCAAGGGATTCTCCGCTGGCTACACCTTC
cdr3_aa: CGAPKGFSAGYTF